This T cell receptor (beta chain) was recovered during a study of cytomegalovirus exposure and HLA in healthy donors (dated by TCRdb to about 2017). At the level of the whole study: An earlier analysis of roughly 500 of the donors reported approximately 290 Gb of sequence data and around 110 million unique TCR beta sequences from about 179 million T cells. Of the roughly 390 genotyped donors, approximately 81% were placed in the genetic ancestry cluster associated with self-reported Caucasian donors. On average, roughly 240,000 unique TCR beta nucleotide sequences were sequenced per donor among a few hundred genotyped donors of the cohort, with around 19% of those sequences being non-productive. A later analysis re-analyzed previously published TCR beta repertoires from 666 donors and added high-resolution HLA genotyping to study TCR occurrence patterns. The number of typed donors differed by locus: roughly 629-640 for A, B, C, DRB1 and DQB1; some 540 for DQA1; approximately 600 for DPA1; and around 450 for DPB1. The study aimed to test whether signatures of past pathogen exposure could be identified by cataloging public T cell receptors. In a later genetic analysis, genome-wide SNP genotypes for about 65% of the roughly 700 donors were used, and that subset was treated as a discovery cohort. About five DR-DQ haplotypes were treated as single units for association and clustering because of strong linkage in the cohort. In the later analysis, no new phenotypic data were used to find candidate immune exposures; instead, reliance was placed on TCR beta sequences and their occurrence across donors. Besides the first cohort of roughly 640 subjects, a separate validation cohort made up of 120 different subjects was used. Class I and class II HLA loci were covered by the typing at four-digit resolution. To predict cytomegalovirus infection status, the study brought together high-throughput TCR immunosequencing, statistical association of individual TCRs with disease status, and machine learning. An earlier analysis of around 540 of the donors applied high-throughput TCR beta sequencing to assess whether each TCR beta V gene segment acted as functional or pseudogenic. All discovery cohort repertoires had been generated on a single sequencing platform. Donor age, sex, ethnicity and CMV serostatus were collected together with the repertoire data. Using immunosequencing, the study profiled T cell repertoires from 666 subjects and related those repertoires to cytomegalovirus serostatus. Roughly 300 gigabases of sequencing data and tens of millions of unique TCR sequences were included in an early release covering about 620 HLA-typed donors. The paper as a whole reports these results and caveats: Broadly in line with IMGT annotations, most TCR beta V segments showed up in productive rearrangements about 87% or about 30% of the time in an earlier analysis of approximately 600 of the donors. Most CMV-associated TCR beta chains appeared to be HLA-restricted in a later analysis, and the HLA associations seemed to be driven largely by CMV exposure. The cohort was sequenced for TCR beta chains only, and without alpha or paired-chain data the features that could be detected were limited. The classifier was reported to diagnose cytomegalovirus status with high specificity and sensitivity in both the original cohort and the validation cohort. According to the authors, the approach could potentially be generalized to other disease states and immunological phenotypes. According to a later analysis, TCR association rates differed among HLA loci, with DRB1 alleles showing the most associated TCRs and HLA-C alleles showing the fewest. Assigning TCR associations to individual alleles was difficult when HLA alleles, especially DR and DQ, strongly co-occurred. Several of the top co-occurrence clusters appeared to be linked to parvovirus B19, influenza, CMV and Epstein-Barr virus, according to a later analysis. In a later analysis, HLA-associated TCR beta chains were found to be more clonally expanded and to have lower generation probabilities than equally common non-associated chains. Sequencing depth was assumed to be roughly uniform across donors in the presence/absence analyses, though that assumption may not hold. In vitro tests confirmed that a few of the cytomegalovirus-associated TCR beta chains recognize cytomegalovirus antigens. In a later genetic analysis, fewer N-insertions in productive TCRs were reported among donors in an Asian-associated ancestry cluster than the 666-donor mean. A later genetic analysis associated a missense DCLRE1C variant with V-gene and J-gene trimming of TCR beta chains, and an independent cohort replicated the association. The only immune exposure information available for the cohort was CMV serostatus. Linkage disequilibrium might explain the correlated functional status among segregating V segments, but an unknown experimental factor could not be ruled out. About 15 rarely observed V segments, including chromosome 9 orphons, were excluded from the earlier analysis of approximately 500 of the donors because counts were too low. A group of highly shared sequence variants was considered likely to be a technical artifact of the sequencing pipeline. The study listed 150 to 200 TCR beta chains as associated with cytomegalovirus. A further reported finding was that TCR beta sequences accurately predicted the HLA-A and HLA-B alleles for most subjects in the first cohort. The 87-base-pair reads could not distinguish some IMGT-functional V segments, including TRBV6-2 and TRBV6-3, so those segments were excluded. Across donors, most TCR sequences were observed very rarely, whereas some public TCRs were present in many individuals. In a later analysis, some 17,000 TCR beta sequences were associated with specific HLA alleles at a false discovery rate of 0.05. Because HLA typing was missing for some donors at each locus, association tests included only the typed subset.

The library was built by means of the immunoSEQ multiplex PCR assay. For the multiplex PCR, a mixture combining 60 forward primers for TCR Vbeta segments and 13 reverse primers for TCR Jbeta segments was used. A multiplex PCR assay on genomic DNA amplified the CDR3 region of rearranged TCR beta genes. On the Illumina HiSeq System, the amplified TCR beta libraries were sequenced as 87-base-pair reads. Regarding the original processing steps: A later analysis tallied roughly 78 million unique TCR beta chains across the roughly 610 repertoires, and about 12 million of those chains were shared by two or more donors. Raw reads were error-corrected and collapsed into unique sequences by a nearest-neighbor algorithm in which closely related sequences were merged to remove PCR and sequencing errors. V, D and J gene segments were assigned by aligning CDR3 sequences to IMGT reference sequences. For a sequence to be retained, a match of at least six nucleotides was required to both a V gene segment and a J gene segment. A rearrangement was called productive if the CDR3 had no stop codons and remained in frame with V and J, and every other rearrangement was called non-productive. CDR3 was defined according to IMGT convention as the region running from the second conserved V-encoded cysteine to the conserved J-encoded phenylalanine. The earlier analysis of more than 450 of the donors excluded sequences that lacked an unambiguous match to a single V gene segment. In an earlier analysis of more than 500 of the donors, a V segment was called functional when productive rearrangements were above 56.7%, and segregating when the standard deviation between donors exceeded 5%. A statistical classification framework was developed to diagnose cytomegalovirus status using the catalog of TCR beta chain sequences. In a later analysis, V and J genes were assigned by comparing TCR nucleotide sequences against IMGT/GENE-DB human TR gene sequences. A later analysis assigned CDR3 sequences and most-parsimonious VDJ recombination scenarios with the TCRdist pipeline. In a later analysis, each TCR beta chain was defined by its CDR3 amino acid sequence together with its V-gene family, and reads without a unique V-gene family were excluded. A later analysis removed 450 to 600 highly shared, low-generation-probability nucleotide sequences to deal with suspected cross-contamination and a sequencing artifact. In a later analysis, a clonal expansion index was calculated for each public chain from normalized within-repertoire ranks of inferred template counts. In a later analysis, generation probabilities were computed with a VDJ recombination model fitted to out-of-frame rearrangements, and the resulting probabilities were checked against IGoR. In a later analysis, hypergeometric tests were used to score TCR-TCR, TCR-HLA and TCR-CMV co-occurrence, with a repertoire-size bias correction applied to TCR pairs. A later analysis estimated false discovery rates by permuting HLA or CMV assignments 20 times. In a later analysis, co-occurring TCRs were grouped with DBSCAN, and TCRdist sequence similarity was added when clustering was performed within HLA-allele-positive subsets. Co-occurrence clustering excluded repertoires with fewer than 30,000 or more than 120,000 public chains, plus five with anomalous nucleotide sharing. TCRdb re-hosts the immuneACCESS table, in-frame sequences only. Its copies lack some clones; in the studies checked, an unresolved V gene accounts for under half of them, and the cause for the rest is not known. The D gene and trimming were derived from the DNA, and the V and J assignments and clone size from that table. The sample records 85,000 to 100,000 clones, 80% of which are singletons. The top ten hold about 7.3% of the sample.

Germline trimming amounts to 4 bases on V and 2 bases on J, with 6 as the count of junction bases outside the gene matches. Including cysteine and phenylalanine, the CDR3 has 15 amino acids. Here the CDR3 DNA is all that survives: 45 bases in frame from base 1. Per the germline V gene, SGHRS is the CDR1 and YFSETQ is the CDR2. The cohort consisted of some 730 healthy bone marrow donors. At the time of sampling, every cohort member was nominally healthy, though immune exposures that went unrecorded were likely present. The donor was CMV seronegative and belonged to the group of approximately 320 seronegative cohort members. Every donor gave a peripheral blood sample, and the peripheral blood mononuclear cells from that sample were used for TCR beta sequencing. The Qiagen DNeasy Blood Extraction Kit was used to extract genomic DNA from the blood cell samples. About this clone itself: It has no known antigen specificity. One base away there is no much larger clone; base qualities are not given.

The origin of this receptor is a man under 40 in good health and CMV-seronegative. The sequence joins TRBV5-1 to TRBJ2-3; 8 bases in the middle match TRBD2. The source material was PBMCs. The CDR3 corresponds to CASSPSGGYTDTQYF. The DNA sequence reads TGCGCCAGCAGCCCGAGCGGGGGATACACAGATACGCAGTATTTT.